These T cell receptor beta chains were read from a single sample in a study of response to subunit inactivated influenza vaccine. One entry per CDR3 protein, called by TCRdb with MiXCR from the RT-PCR reads. The sample has roughly 620,000 distinct CDR3 sequences, approximately 10% seen once. This sample also appeared in a second study, on T cells expressing NK-cell markers.

Specimen: PBMCs from blood, collected on the day of vaccination. The receptor set was obtained from a man aged 45-60 years who received an inactivated influenza vaccine. Each CDR3 is given with its conserved first and last residue. A D gene is named only where the DNA matches it firmly. Not all rows give a size; the values are once, few, many and, for expanded clones, a class.

NA,NA,TRBJ2-7,TRBV10-2,TGCGCCAGCAGTGAAGACCCCTCAGCACACTTC,CASSEDPSAHF
NA,TRBD1,TRBJ1-2,TRBV5-1,TGCGCCAGCAGCCTGACAGGACAGGAGAACTATGGCTACACCTTC,CASSLTGQENYGYTF
NA,NA,TRBJ2-1,TRBV30,TGTGCCTGGCGCAAATCCGGGCCGCGGTTCTTC,CAWRKSGPRFF
many,TRBD2,TRBJ2-3,TRBV12-3/TRBV12-4,TGTGCCAGCAGACCAACTAGGGGAGGGACAGATACGCAGTATTTT,CASRPTRGGTDTQYF
NA,NA,TRBJ2-7,TRBV20-1,TGCAGTGCGGATTCCGGGACACGATCCTACGAGCAGTACTTC,CSADSGTRSYEQYF
NA,NA,TRBJ2-1,TRBV7-3,TGTGCCAGCAGCTTATCGTACGGAGCCAATGAGCAGTTCTTC,CASSLSYGANEQFF
few,TRBD2,TRBJ2-7,TRBV29-1,TGCAGCGTTGAAGAGTTACTAGCGGGGGCCTACGAGCAGTACTTC,CSVEELLAGAYEQYF
NA,TRBD2,TRBJ2-5,TRBV20-1,TGCAGTGCTAGAGATTTTCTAGCGGGAGATGTAGAAGAGACCCAGTACTTC,CSARDFLAGDVEETQYF
few,NA,TRBJ2-3,TRBV9,TGTGCCACCCTCCTGGGAACTAGAAGCACAGATACGCAGTATTTT,CATLLGTRSTDTQYF
NA,NA,TRBJ2-3,TRBV6-1,TGTGCCAGCAGTGAAGCAATTGGGCCAGATACGCAGTATTTT,CASSEAIGPDTQYF
NA,NA,TRBJ2-7,TRBV19,TGTGCCAGTAGTACCCCTTCAGGGATTCACGACTACGAGCAGTACTTC,CASSTPSGIHDYEQYF
few,NA,TRBJ1-1,TRBV10-3,TGTGCCATCACTTCCGGGGCGCAGGACCCTGAAGCTTTCTTT,CAITSGAQDPEAFF
many,TRBD2,TRBJ2-3,TRBV6-5,TGTGCCAGCAGTTACTTAACTAGCGGTGCAGATACGCAGTATTTT,CASSYLTSGADTQYF
many,NA,TRBJ2-2,TRBV7-9,TGTGCCATCCCGACAGAGACGAACACCGGGGAGCTGTTTTTT,CAIPTETNTGELFF
NA,NA,TRBJ2-1,TRBV7-9,TGTGCCAGCAGCCCCACATGGGGGCCCTACAATGAGCAGTTCTTC,CASSPTWGPYNEQFF
NA,NA,TRBJ1-2,TRBV7-9,TGTGCCAGCAGGCCCACTGACAGTGGGTATGGCTACACCTTC,CASRPTDSGYGYTF
once,NA,TRBJ1-6,TRBV28,TGTGCCAGCACCCCTTCGGGTCCTAAGGGACCCCTCCACTTT,CASTPSGPKGPLHF
many,NA,TRBJ1-1,TRBV29-1,TGCAGCGTTGGGGTTAACACTGAAGCTTTCTTT,CSVGVNTEAFF
NA,NA,TRBJ2-7,TRBV4-1,TGCGCCAGCAGCCAAGAAAGCAACCAGGGTTTCTACGAGCAGTACTTC,CASSQESNQGFYEQYF
NA,NA,TRBJ2-5,TRBV18,TGTGCCAGCTCACCACCTTGGCAGCAAGAGACCCAGTACTTC,CASSPPWQQETQYF
few,NA,TRBJ1-5,TRBV6-1,TGTGCCAGCAGTGAAGGTCGGCAGATAATCAATCAGCCCCAGCATTTT,CASSEGRQIINQPQHF
many,TRBD1,TRBJ1-4,TRBV5-1,TGCGCCAGCAGCTGGGACAGTGTCGAAGAAAAACTGTTTTTT,CASSWDSVEEKLFF
many,NA,TRBJ2-1,TRBV7-9,TGTGCCAGCAGCGACCTGACTAGTGCACTTAATAATGAGCAGTTCTTC,CASSDLTSALNNEQFF
many,TRBD1,TRBJ2-2,TRBV29-1,TGCAGCGCTGGACAGGTTAATTACGCCGGGGAGCTGTTTTTT,CSAGQVNYAGELFF
few,TRBD2,TRBJ2-1,TRBV12-3/TRBV12-4,TGTGCCAGCAGTCTGAAGTTAGCGGGAGGGCCCTACAATGAGCAGTTCTTC,CASSLKLAGGPYNEQFF
NA,TRBD1,TRBJ2-7,TRBV4-1,TGCGCCAGCAGCCTTTCCAGGGGGACCCTCTCCTACGAGCAGTACTTC,CASSLSRGTLSYEQYF
NA,TRBD2,TRBJ2-6,TRBV11-1,TGTGCCAGCAGCTTAGGGGGGCTAGCGGGAGGTTCCGGGGCCAACGTCCTGACTTTC,CASSLGGLAGGSGANVLTF
few,NA,TRBJ2-7,TRBV6-1,TGTGCCAGCCGGGGCAGCCTTAGGGGGGAGCAGTACTTC,CASRGSLRGEQYF
many,NA,TRBJ2-3,TRBV6-2/TRBV6-3,TGTGCCAGCAGTACTGGGGTGGGCTCGAACACAGATACGCAGTATTTT,CASSTGVGSNTDTQYF
many,TRBD1,TRBJ2-2,TRBV19,TGTGCCAGTAGGGGACAGGGATGGGCCGGGGAGCTGTTTTTT,CASRGQGWAGELFF
NA,NA,TRBJ2-4,TRBV7-9,TGTGCCAGCAGCTCGTCAGATCGGGCGCTAGCCAAAAACATTCAGTACTTC,CASSSSDRALAKNIQYF
few,TRBD1,TRBJ1-1,TRBV7-9,TGTGCCAGCAGCATACGACAGGGTGAAGCTTTCTTT,CASSIRQGEAFF
NA,NA,TRBJ1-1,TRBV7-2,TGTGCCACCCAGCCGGGGACCACTGAAGCTTTCTTT,CATQPGTTEAFF
NA,TRBD2,TRBJ2-3,TRBV5-5,TGTGCCAGCAGCTTGGGACTAGCGGGGGAGGATTGGGATACGCAGTATTTT,CASSLGLAGEDWDTQYF
NA,NA,TRBJ2-5,TRBV29-1,TGCAGCGTTGAGGCAGGGGTTGGGACCCAGTACTTC,CSVEAGVGTQYF
NA,NA,TRBJ2-7,TRBV10-3,TGTGCCATCAGTGAGGCCCTCGGTAACTACGAGCAGTACTTC,CAISEALGNYEQYF
NA,TRBD2,TRBJ2-5,TRBV7-9,TGTGCCAGCAGCTTAAGTCCCAGCGGGAGGACTCAAGAGACCCAGTACTTC,CASSLSPSGRTQETQYF
NA,NA,TRBJ2-1,TRBV7-8,TGTGCCAGCAGCTTAATAGCGGACTCCCACAATGAGCAGTTCTTC,CASSLIADSHNEQFF
NA,TRBD2,TRBJ2-5,TRBV18,TGTGCCAGCTCACCAACGAGCGGGGCCCTGGAGACCCAGTACTTC,CASSPTSGALETQYF
few,NA,TRBJ2-7,TRBV7-9,TGTGCCACCAAATCGAACAGTGACTACGAGCAGTACTTC,CATKSNSDYEQYF
NA,NA,TRBJ2-1,TRBV6-2/TRBV6-3,TGTGCCAGCAGCTTGGACTTTACCTACAATGAGCAGTTCTTC,CASSLDFTYNEQFF
NA,NA,TRBJ2-5,TRBV9,TGTGCCAGCAGCCCGGAGGGGGGGGTCTGGGAGACCCAGTACTTC,CASSPEGGVWETQYF
many,NA,TRBJ2-2,TRBV5-1,TGCGCCAGCAGCTTGGCCGTACAAGACACCGGGGAGCTGTTTTTT,CASSLAVQDTGELFF
many,TRBD2,TRBJ2-1,TRBV9,TGTGCCAGCGGGACTCTAGCGGGGACATACAATGAGCAGTTCTTC,CASGTLAGTYNEQFF
NA,NA,TRBJ1-6,TRBV6-1,TGTGCCAGCAGTGACAGGGGATCTGGTTCACCCCTCCACTTT,CASSDRGSGSPLHF
many,NA,TRBJ2-7,TRBV12-3/TRBV12-4,TGTGCCAGCAGTTTGGGGTTGGGACCGTCGGTGGACGAGCAGTACTTC,CASSLGLGPSVDEQYF
many,NA,TRBJ2-1,TRBV7-9,TGTGCCAGCAGCTTAGGAGGCGGGGTTTACAATGAGCAGTTCTTC,CASSLGGGVYNEQFF
NA,NA,TRBJ1-1,TRBV7-9,TGTGCCAGCAGCTTATACAGGAAGGACACTGAAGCTTTCTTT,CASSLYRKDTEAFF
few,TRBD2,TRBJ2-1,TRBV7-2,TGTGCCAGCAGCTTAGTTCCAGGGACTAGGTTAAGCAATGAGCAGTTCTTC,CASSLVPGTRLSNEQFF
many,NA,TRBJ2-3,TRBV29-1,TGCAGCTCCCATCCGGACTCAACCACAGATACGCAGTATTTT,CSSHPDSTTDTQYF
NA,TRBD2,TRBJ2-3,TRBV29-1,TGCAGCGTTGAACCGGGGGGGGCAGATACGCAGTATTTT,CSVEPGGADTQYF
many,NA,TRBJ2-1,TRBV20-1,TGCAGTGCGGTAGGGAGCAATGAGCAGTTCTTC,CSAVGSNEQFF
few,NA,TRBJ2-5,TRBV6-2/TRBV6-3,TGTGCCAGCAGAACCCTTTTCGGGGGGCATAACCAAGAGACCCAGTACTTC,CASRTLFGGHNQETQYF